The 20 T cell receptor beta chains below come from one sample, sequenced in a study of T and B cells in COVID-19 patients. TRB rearrangements were amplified by multiplex PCR with BIOMED2 TRB-A/B primers. One entry per CDR3 protein results from TCRdb running MiXCR on the multiplex PCR reads. Of 5,500 to 7,000 distinct CDR3 sequences in the sample, 25% to 35% were seen once. TRB was amplified from about 250-500 ng of blood genomic DNA. The sample taken for sequencing was blood. Receptor source: a human donor with active COVID-19. The donor label of this sample is uncertain.

By its share, this clonotype is medium-sized. This sequence joins TRBV27 and TRBJ2-3, with TRBD2 identical over 12 bases. J was trimmed by 3 bases and V by 5 bases; bases with no gene match: 6. This CDR3 is built from 16 residues. Germline V CDR1 and CDR2: MNHEY, SMNVEV (reference sequence). The CDR3 is CASSPTTSGRTDTQYF. DNA for the CDR3: TGTGCCAGCAGTCCAACGACTAGCGGGAGAACAGATACGCAGTATTTT.

This clonotype is medium-sized (0.01 to 0.1%) within its sample. This chain connects TRBV19 to TRBJ2-1, with D perhaps matching TRBD2 (5 bases). Germline V gives CDR1 LNHDA, CDR2 SQIVND (reference sequence). Trimming took 6 bases from V and 11 from J, leaving 11 bases between them. The CDR3 has 11 amino acids. The DNA of the CDR3 is TGTGCCAGTAGCCATTCGGGGAAGCAGTTCTTC. Its translation: CASSHSGKQFF.

The J gene is TRBJ1-5, the V gene TRBV5-1; TRBD1 matches 10 bases. J was trimmed by 4 bases and V by 4 bases; bases with no gene match: 5. Germline V gene sequence: CDR1 SGHRS, CDR2 YFSETQ. This CDR3 is 15 amino acids long. CDR3 sequence: CASSPGTGENQPQHF. The DNA for the CDR3 is TGCGCCAGCAGCCCCGGGACAGGGGAGAATCAGCCCCAGCATTTT.

The chain employs TRBV27 and TRBJ1-5; D call uncertain. Trimming pared 0 bases from V and 2 bases from J, leaving 11 bases between. This CDR3 comprises 16 residues. Germline V gene sequence: CDR1 MNHEY, CDR2 SMNVEV (reference sequence). The CDR3 DNA reads as TGTGCCAGCAGTTTATCGGTGAGTTGGGGCAATCAGCCCCAGCATTTT. Translation gives CASSLSVSWGNQPQHF.

Details on this clonotype: A read error may be the cause here, since a much bigger clone is one base away. The chain employs TRBV19 and TRBJ1-5; 12 positions match TRBD1. The ends lost 5 bases at V and 3 bases at J; junction bases unmatched: 5. The CDR3 runs to 16 residues. Germline V gene sequence: CDR1 LNHDA, CDR2 SQIVND (reference sequence). The DNA of the CDR3 is TGTGCCAGTAGTCCCGGGACAGGGGGCCACAATCAGCCCCAGCATTTT. This gives the protein CASSPGTGGHNQPQHF.

The sample holds a few counts of this clonotype. The rearrangement uses TRBV5-6 and TRBJ1-2; no firm D call. The germline V and J ends were trimmed by 5 bases and 8 bases, with 10 bases remaining between them. The CDR3 extends over 11 amino acids. CDR1 and CDR2 from the germline V gene are SGHDT and YYEEEE. CDR3 nucleotide sequence: TGTGCCAGCAGTCAACATAACGGCTACACCTTC. Its translation: CASSQHNGYTF. The variable domain in full, with the rest retrieved from reference TRBV5-6 and TRBJ1-2, is DAGVTQSPTHLIKTRGQQVTLRCSPKSGHDTVSWYQQALGQGPQFIFQYYEEEERQRGNFPDRFSGHQFPNYSSELNVNALLLGDSALYLCASSQHNGYTFGSGTRLTVV.

This clonotype was observed a few times. The chain is built from TRBV30 and TRBJ1-3, with 7 bases fitting TRBD1. This CDR3 comprises 14 residues. The junction had 5 bases not matched to a gene; V was cut back by 4 bases and J by 2 bases. The germline gives CDR1 GTSNPN, CDR2 SVGIG (reference sequence). The CDR3: CAWTGTAAGNTIYF. The CDR3 DNA is TGTGCCTGGACTGGGACAGCGGCTGGAAACACCATATATTTT.

This clonotype occurred a few times. The chain is built from TRBV6-1 and TRBJ1-3, with D unclear. Germline V CDR1 and CDR2: MNHNS, SASEGT. The V end was cut by 7 bases, the J end by 3 bases, with 10 bases between. The CDR3 has 13 amino acids. The CDR3 bases are TGTGCCAGCACATCGGGCCTTGGAAACACCATATATTTT. Its translation is CASTSGLGNTIYF.

This clonotype is judged medium-sized (0.01 to 0.1%). The rearrangement uses TRBV19 and TRBJ2-5; D may be TRBD1 or TRBD2 (5 bases each). The CDR3 totals 14 residues. Germline CDR1 reads LNHDA; CDR2 reads SQIVND (reference sequence). Between the trimmed V and J ends, which lost 10 bases and 5 bases, there was a span of 20 bases. CDR3 nucleotides: TGTGCCACTGAGGGGATAGGAGGCGGGGAGACCCAGTACTTC. Translation gives CATEGIGGGETQYF. Drawing the rest from reference TRBV19 and TRBJ2-5, the complete variable domain is DGGITQSPKYLFRKEGQNVTLSCEQNLNHDAMYWYRQDPGQGLRLIYYSQIVNDFQKGDIAEGYSVSREKKESFPLTVTSAQKNPTAFYLCATEGIGGGETQYFGPGTRLLVL.

With respect to this clonotype: Possible read error: a much larger clone is one base away. The CDR3 region is CAGSLSGTLNTGELFF. Here the CDR3 DNA reads TGTGCCGGCAGTCTGTCCGGGACACTCAACACCGGGGAGCTGTTTTTT. The chain employs TRBV6-5 and TRBJ2-2; tentatively, D is TRBD1 (6 bases). This CDR3 contains 16 residues. The germline V gene encodes CDR1 MNHEY and CDR2 SVGAGI.

Only a few counts were recorded for this clonotype. The V call is TRBV6-6, the J call TRBJ1-2; 7 bases agree with TRBD1. Per the germline V gene, CDR1 is MNHNY and CDR2 is SVGAGI (reference sequence). V was clipped by 7 bases and J by 7 bases; unmatched bases: 9. This CDR3 comprises 13 residues. CDR3 protein: CASTETGSFGYTF. DNA for the CDR3: TGTGCCAGCACAGAGACAGGGTCATTTGGCTACACCTTC.

By sample share, this clonotype is medium-sized. The gene calls are TRBV5-6 and TRBJ2-1; TRBD1 aligns across 7 bases. J gave up 5 bases and V 2 bases, and 4 bases lay outside the gene matches. Germline V gene lookup returns CDR1 SGHDT and CDR2 YYEEEE. This CDR3 comprises 14 residues. CDR3 sequence (DNA): TGTGCCAGCAGCTTTTTAGACAGGGACAATGAGCAGTTCTTC. Its translation is CASSFLDRDNEQFF.

The chain uses TRBV12-3 or TRBV12-4 and TRBJ1-2; no definite D call. CDR3 length: 12 residues. V lost 4 bases, J lost 8 bases, and 11 bases lay in between. The CDR3 nucleotides are TGTGCCAGCAGTTCCCCGGGAGGCGGCTACACCTTC. The encoded protein is CASSSPGGGYTF.

The rearrangement uses TRBV20-1 and TRBJ2-1, with D unresolved. There are 14 residues in the CDR3. Germline V lookup: CDR1 DFQATT, CDR2 SNEGSKA (reference sequence). The ends were cut back, 3 bases at V and 0 bases at J, with 9 bases in the middle. Here the CDR3 reads CSARAPNSYNEQFF. CDR3 DNA: TGCAGTGCTAGGGCCCCTAACTCCTACAATGAGCAGTTCTTC.

In its sample, this clonotype was seen a few times. The V call is TRBV6-5, the J call TRBJ1-1; D not certain. Between the trimmed V and J ends, which lost 2 bases and 1 base, there was a span of 8 bases. Per germline, CDR1 MNHEY and CDR2 SVGAGI. The CDR3 length is 14 residues. CDR3 nucleotides: TGTGCCAGCAGTTACCTTGGAGGGAACACTGAAGCTTTCTTT. Its translation: CASSYLGGNTEAFF.

By share of the sample, this clonotype is medium-sized. The chain joins TRBV6-5 to TRBJ2-2; D is tentatively TRBD1 or TRBD2 (7 bases each). Germline CDR1 is MNHEY and CDR2 is SVGAGI. This CDR3 comprises 16 residues. Trimming took off 5 bases at V and 4 bases at J, with 17 bases between the two ends. CDR3: CASSREGARGTGELFF. For the CDR3, the DNA is TGTGCCAGCAGTAGGGAGGGGGCCCGAGGCACCGGGGAGCTGTTTTTT.

By share, this clonotype counts as medium-sized. The V gene is TRBV12-3 or TRBV12-4, the J gene TRBJ2-7; 8 bases align to TRBD1. Losses at the gene ends were 6 bases for V and 3 bases for J; bases not matched to a gene: 4. The CDR3 has 13 amino acids. The CDR3 DNA sequence: TGTGCCAGCAGACTCACAGGGGGCTACGAGCAGTACTTC. Translation gives CASRLTGGYEQYF.

About this clonotype itself: This may stem from a read error, because a much larger clone lies one nucleotide away. V gene TRBV30 combines with J gene TRBJ2-1; 8 positions agree with TRBD2. CDR3 size: 14 residues. Trimming took 5 bases from V and 6 from J; bases not matched to a gene: 9. The germline V gene has CDR1 GTSNPN and CDR2 SVGIG (reference sequence). The CDR3 nucleotides are TGTGCCTGGTGGGGAACGACTAGCGTCAATGAGCAGTTCTTC. This encodes CAWWGTTSVNEQFF.

V usage is TRBV6-5 and J usage is TRBJ2-7; TRBD2 might be the D (6 bases). CDR3 size: 11 residues. CDR1 and CDR2 (germline): MNHEY, SVGAGI. CDR3 bases: TGTGTTAGCGGCAGCTCCTACGAGCAGTACTTC. It codes for CVSGSSYEQYF.

This clonotype is large in the sample. The chain uses TRBV27 and TRBJ2-7; TRBD2 might be the D (5 bases). The V gene lost 3 bases and the J gene lost 6 bases, with 12 bases spanning the gap. Germline CDR1 reads MNHEY; CDR2 reads SMNVEV (reference sequence). This CDR3 has 13 amino acids. The CDR3 loop reads CASSFTLAGEQYF. The CDR3 nucleotides are TGTGCCAGCAGTTTCACCCTAGCTGGCGAGCAGTACTTC.